This T cell receptor (beta chain) was documented in a study of blood T cell repertoires in COVID-19. Study background: Some COVID-19 samples were acute and others convalescent; all came from the United States, Italy and Spain.

The repertoire was sequenced with immunoSEQ multiplex PCR; TCRdb's copy has only in-frame clones and lacks some. Here the sample spans about 400,000 clones, approximately 90% being singletons. Notes on this clone: One end of the junction is discordant with germline, which a read error may explain.

CDR3 length equals 15 residues. Germline V gene lookup returns CDR1 SGHDT and CDR2 YYEEEE. The chain employs TRBV5-6 and TRBJ1-1; tentative D call: TRBD1 (5 bases). Input material: PBMCs or T cells enriched from blood (not recorded which). This TCR came from a woman aged 45-59 years who had recovered from COVID-19. Here the CDR3 DNA reads TGTGCCAGCAGCCCAGGATGGACAAGGAACACTAAAGCTTTCTTT. Translated: CASSPGWTRNTKAFF.